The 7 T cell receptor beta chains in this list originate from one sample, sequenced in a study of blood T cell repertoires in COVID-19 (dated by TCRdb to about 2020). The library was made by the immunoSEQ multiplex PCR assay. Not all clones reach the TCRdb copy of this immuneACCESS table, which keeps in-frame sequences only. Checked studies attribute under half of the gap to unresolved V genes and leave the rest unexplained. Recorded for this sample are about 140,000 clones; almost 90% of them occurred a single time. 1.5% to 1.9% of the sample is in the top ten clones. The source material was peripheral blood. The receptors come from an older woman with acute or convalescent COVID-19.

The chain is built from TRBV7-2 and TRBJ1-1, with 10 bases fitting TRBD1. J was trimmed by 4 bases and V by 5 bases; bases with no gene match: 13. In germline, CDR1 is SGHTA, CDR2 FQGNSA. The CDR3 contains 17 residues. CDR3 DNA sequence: TGTGCCAGCAGCATCCGACAGGGGGCGAGGTCGGGCACTGAAGCTTTCTTT. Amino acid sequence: CASSIRQGARSGTEAFF.

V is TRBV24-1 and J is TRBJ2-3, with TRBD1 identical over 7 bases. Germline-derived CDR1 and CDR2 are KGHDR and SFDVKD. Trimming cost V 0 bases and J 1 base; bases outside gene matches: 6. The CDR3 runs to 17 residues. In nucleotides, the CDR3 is TGTGCCACCAGTGATTTGCCACAGGGGCCGGGCACAGATACGCAGTATTTT. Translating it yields CATSDLPQGPGTDTQYF.

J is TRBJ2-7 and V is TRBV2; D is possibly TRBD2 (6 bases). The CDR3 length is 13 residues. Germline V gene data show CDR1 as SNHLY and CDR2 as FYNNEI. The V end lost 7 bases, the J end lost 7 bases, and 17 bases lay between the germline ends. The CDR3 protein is CASTARRVGEQYF. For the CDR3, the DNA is TGTGCCAGCACCGCGCGGAGGGTCGGAGAGCAGTACTTC.

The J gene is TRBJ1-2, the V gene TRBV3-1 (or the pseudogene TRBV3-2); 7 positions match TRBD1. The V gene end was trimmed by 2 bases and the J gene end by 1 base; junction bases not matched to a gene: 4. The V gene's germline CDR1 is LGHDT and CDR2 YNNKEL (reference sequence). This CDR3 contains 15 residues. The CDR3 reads CASSQRQGHNYGYTF. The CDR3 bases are TGTGCCAGCAGCCAAAGACAGGGCCATAACTATGGCTACACCTTC.

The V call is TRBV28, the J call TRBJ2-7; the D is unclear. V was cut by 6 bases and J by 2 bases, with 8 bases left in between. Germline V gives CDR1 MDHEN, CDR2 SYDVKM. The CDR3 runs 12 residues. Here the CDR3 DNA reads TGTGCCAGCAGCCTCCTACCCTACGAGCAGTACTTC. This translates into CASSLLPYEQYF.

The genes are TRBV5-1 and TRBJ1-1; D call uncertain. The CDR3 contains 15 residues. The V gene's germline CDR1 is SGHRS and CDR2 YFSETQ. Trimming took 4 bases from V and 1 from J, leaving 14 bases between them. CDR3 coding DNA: TGCGCCAGCAGCCCCTCGTGGGGAGGGAACACTGAAGCTTTCTTT. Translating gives CASSPSWGGNTEAFF. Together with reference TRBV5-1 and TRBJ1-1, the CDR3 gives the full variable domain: KAGVTQTPRYLIKTRGQQVTLSCSPISGHRSVSWYQQTPGQGLQFLFEYFSETQRNKGNFPGRFSGRQFSNSRSEMNVSTLELGDSALYLCASSPSWGGNTEAFFGQGTRLTVV.

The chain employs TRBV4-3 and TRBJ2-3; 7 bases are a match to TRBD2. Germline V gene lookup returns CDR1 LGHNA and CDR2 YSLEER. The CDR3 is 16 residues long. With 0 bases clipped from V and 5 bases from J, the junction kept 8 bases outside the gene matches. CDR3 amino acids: CASSQDGAGGRDTQYF. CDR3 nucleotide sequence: TGCGCCAGCAGCCAAGATGGCGCCGGGGGGAGAGATACGCAGTATTTT.